This TCR beta chain is from a study of blood T cell repertoires in COVID-19. Sequencing was performed with immunoSEQ multiplex PCR; in TCRdb, only in-frame clones are kept and a portion is missing. Of about 85,000 clones in the sample, 85% to 95% were seen once. The CDR3 loop spans 15 amino acids. The germline V and J ends were trimmed by 2 bases and 0 bases, with 10 bases remaining between them. Germline CDR1 and CDR2: MNHEY and SVGEGT. Sequencing input: peripheral blood. The sequence came from a human donor with active COVID-19. The donor label of this sample is uncertain. V is TRBV6-2 or TRBV6-3 and J is TRBJ1-1, with a weak D call TRBD1 (6 bases). As DNA, the CDR3 is TGTGCCAGCAGTTACCGGGGACATTTGAACACTGAAGCTTTCTTT. Its protein is CASSYRGHLNTEAFF.